This TCR beta chain emerged from a study of CD4 T cells in relation to SARS-CoV-2 and coronaviruses. Relative to its sample, this clone is medium-sized (0.01 to 0.1%). Its antigen is as yet unknown. Before the COVID-19 pandemic, during about 2011-2019, CD4+ T cells were taken from unexposed donors. CD4+ T cells were isolated from the cells after around eleven days of culture. TCRdb's copy holds only in-frame clones and misses some; the assay was immunoSEQ multiplex PCR. The table includes 20,000 or so clones, roughly 76% detected once. The germline V gene has CDR1 WSHSY and CDR2 SAAADI. CDR3 length equals 11 residues. With 6 bases removed from V and 3 bases from J, the gap between germline ends came to 6 bases.

The chain uses TRBV10-2 and TRBJ2-7, with D unclear. This receptor was obtained from a human donor in good health. The sequenced sample was CD4+ T cells from PBMCs, cultured in vitro. CDR3 amino acids: CASRGFYEQYF. The CDR3 nucleotides read TGCGCCAGCAGGGGGTTCTACGAGCAGTACTTC.